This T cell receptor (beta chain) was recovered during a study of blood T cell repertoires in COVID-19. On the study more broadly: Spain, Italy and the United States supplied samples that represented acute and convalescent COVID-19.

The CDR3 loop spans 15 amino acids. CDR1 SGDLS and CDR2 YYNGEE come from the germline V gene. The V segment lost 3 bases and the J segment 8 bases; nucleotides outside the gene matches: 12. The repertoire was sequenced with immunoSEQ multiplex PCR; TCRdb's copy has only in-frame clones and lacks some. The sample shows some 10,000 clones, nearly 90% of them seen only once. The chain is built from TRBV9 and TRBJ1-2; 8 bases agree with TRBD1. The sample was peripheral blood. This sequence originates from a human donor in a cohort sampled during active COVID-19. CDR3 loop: CASSEKTTGAEGYTF. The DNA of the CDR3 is TGTGCCAGCAGCGAAAAAACGACAGGGGCGGAGGGCTACACCTTC.